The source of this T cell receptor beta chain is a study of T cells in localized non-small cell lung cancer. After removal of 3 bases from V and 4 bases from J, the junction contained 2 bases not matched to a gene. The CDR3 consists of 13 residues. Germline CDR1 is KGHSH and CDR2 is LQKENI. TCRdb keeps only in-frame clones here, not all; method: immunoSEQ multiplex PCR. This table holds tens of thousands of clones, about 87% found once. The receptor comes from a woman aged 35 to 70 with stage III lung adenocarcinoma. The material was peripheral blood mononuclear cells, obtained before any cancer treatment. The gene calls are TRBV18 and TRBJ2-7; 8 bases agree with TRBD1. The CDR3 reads CASSPRQGYEQYF. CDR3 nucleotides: TGTGCCAGCTCACCTAGACAGGGGTACGAGCAGTACTTC.